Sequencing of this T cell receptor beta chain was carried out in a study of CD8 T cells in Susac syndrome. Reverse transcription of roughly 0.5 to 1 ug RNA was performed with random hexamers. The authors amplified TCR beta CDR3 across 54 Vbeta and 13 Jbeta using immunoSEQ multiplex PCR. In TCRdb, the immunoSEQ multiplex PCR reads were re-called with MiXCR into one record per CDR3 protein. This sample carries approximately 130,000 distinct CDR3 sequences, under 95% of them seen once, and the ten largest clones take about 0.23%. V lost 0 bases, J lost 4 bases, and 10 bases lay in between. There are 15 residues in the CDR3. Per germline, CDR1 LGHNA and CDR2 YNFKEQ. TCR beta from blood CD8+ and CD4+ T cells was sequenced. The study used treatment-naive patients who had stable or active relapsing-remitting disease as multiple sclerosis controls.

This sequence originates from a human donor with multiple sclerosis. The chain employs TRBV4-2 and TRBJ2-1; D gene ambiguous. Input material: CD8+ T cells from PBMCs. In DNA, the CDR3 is TGTGCCAGCAGCCAAGACGCCCAGCCTTACAATGAGCAGTTCTTC. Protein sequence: CASSQDAQPYNEQFF.